This TCR beta chain originates from a study of T cell changes during pregnancy in multiple sclerosis. TCRdb's copy holds only in-frame clones and misses some; the assay was immunoSEQ multiplex PCR. Of tens of thousands of clones in the sample, approximately 88% were seen once. CDR1 and CDR2 (germline): WNHNN, SYGVQD (reference sequence). Losses at the gene ends were 0 bases for V and 3 bases for J; bases not matched to a gene: 3. This CDR3 has 16 residues. The chain recombines TRBV10-1 with TRBJ2-1, with 9 positions matching TRBD2. The sequencing used peripheral blood, collected in the first trimester of pregnancy. The sequence derives from a female donor in good health, enrolled as a control in a pregnancy study. The CDR3 DNA is TGCGCCAGCAGTGAGTCTAGCGGGGGACTCTACAATGAGCAGTTCTTC. It encodes CASSESSGGLYNEQFF.